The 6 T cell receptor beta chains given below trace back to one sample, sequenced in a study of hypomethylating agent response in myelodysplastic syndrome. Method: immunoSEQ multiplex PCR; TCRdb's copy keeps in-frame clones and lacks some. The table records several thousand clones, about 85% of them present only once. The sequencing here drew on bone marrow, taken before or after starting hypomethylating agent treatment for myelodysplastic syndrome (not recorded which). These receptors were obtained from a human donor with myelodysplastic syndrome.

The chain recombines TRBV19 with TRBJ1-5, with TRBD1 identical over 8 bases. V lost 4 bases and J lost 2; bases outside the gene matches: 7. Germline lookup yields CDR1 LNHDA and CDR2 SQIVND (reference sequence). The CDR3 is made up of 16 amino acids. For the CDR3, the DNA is TGTGCCAGTAGTACGGACAGGGTCTATCGCAATCAGCCCCAGCATTTT. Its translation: CASSTDRVYRNQPQHF.

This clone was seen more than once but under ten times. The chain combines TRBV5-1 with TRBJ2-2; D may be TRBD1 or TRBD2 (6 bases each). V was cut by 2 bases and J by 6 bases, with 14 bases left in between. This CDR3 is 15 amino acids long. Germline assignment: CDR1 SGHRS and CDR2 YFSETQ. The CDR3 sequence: CASSLSRGQAGELFF. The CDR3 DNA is TGCGCCAGCAGCTTAAGTCGGGGGCAGGCCGGGGAGCTGTTTTTT.

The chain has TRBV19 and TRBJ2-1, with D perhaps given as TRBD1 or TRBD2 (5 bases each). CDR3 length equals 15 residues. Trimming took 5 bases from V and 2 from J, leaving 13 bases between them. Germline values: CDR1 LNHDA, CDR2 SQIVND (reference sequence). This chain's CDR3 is CASSVGEDAYNEQFF. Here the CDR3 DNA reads TGTGCCAGTAGTGTGGGGGAAGATGCCTACAATGAGCAGTTCTTC.

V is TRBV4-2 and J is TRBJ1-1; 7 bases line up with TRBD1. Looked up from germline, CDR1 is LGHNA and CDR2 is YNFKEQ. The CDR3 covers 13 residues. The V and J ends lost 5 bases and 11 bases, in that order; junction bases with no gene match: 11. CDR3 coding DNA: TGTGCCAGCAGCACCGGATATGACAGGGTTGCTTTCTTT. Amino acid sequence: CASSTGYDRVAFF.

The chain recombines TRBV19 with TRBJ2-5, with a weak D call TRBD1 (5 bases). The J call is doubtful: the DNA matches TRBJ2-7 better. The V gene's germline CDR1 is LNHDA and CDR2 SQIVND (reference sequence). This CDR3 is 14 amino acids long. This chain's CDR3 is CASSTLRGSYEQYF. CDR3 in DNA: TGTGCCAGTAGTACACTAAGGGGCTCCTACGAGCAGTACTTC.

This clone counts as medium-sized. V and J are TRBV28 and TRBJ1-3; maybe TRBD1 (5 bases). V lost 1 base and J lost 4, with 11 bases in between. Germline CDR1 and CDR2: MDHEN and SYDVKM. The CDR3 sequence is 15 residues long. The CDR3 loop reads CASSLLTVQGNTIYF. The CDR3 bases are TGTGCCAGCAGTTTATTGACAGTACAAGGAAACACCATATATTTT. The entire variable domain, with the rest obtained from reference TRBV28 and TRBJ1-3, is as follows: DVKVTQSSRYLVKRTGEKVFLECVQDMDHENMFWYRQDPGLGLRLIYFSYDVKMKEKGDIPEGYSVSREKKERFSLILESASTNQTSMYLCASSLLTVQGNTIYFGEGSWLTVV.